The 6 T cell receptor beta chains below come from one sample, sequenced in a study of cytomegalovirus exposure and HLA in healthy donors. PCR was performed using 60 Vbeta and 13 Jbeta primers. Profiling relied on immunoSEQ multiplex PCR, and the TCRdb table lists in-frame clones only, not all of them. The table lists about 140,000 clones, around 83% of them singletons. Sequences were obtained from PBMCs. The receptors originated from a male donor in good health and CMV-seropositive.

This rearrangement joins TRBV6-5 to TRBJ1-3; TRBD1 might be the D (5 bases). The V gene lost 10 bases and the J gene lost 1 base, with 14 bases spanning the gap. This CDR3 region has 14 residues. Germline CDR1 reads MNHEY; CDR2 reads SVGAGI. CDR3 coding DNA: TGTGCCACCGCCTTAGGGGTTTCTGGAAACACCATATATTTT. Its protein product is CATALGVSGNTIYF.

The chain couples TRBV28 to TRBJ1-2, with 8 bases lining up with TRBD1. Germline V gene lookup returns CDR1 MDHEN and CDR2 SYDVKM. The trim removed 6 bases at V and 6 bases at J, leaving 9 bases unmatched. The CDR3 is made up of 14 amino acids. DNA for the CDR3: TGTGCCAGCAGCCTTCGACAGGGGATGCATGGCTACACCTTC. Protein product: CASSLRQGMHGYTF.

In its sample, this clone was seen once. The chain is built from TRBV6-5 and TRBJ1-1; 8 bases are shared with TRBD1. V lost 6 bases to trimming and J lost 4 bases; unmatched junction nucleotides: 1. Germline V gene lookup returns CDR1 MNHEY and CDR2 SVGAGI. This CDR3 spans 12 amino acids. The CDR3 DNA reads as TGTGCCAGCAGAACAGGGGGCACTGAAGCTTTCTTT. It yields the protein CASRTGGTEAFF.

The CDR3: CASGPGTGAYEQYF. The CDR3 coding sequence is TGTGCTAGTGGGCCCGGGACAGGGGCCTACGAGCAGTACTTC. The chain links TRBV12-5 to TRBJ2-7; TRBD1 agrees at 10 bases. CDR3 length: 14 residues. Germline loops: CDR1 LGHNT, CDR2 FRNRAP. Trimming took 6 bases from V and 2 from J; bases not matched to a gene: 4. The variable domain in full, with the rest retrieved from reference TRBV12-5 and TRBJ2-7, is DARVTQTPRHKVTEMGQEVTMRCQPILGHNTVFWYRQTMMQGLELLAYFRNRAPLDDSGMPKDRFSAEMPDATLATLKIQPSEPRDSAVYFCASGPGTGAYEQYFGPGTRLTVT.

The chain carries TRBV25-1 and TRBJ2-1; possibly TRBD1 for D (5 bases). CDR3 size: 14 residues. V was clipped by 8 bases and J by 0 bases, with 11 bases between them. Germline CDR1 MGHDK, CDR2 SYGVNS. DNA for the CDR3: TGTGCCAGCGGCAGGGCGAGCTCCTACAATGAGCAGTTCTTC. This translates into CASGRASSYNEQFF.

The CDR3 region is CASSGAGTGVQPQHF. The CDR3 DNA is TGTGCCAGCAGTGGAGCAGGGACAGGGGTTCAGCCCCAGCATTTT. The rearrangement uses TRBV28 and TRBJ1-5; 10 positions match TRBD1. Germline CDR1 MDHEN, CDR2 SYDVKM. There are 15 residues in the CDR3. V gave up 5 bases and J gave up 6 bases; unmatched junction bases: 7.